Following are 23 T cell receptor beta chains from one sample sequenced in a study of cytomegalovirus exposure and HLA in healthy donors. With 60 Vbeta and 13 Jbeta primers, the PCR was carried out. The protocol was immunoSEQ multiplex PCR, while the TCRdb copy is restricted to in-frame clones and leaves out a portion. The data contain 110,000 or so clones, 74% of them singletons. Sequencing used PBMCs. These receptors all come from a human donor in good health.

The V gene is TRBV27, the J gene TRBJ2-3; D may be TRBD1 (6 bases). V lost 7 bases and J 2 bases, leaving 10 bases between the germline ends. This CDR3 is built from 13 residues. Germline V gene sequence: CDR1 MNHEY, CDR2 SMNVEV (reference sequence). The CDR3 loop reads CASTRDTTDTQYF. The CDR3 DNA is TGTGCCAGCACCCGGGACACCACAGATACGCAGTATTTT.

In this sample, this clone turned up once. The V and J genes are TRBV6-1 and TRBJ2-7; maybe TRBD2 (5 bases). From germline, CDR1 is MNHNS and CDR2 SASEGT. The CDR3 covers 13 residues. Deletions cut 5 bases from V and 6 bases from J, with 14 bases between. Written as DNA, the CDR3 is TGTGCCAGCAGTCACCGGAGAGAGGGCGAGCAGTACTTC. This encodes CASSHRREGEQYF.

This clone came up once. V is TRBV4-2 and J is TRBJ2-3, with 16 positions matching TRBD2. V was clipped by 1 base and J by 6 bases; unmatched bases: 7. Germline CDR1 LGHNA, CDR2 YNFKEQ. This CDR3 is built from 18 residues. Here the CDR3 reads CASSQGGTSGRAGDTQYF. The DNA of the CDR3 is TGTGCCAGCAGCCAAGGCGGGACTAGCGGGAGGGCGGGGGATACGCAGTATTTT.

This chain links TRBV19 with TRBJ2-5, with D possibly being TRBD2 (7 bases). The V gene's germline CDR1 is LNHDA and CDR2 SQIVND (reference sequence). This CDR3 is built from 15 residues. V lost 6 bases and J lost 5, with 19 bases in between. CDR3 residues: CASSPRGGGMETQYF. The CDR3 nucleotides are TGTGCCAGTAGCCCCCGGGGAGGGGGAATGGAGACCCAGTACTTC.

V usage is TRBV10-2 and J usage is TRBJ2-1, with 11 positions matching TRBD2. Germline V gives CDR1 WSHSY, CDR2 SAAADI. After removal of 2 bases from V and 6 bases from J, the junction contained 3 bases not matched to a gene. CDR3 length: 15 residues. CDR3 region: CASSEVAGGPNEQFF. The CDR3 coding sequence is TGCGCCAGCAGTGAGGTAGCGGGGGGGCCCAATGAGCAGTTCTTC.

CDR3 region: CASRTAMGDEQFF. CDR3 nucleotide sequence: TGTGCCAGCAGAACCGCCATGGGCGATGAGCAGTTCTTC. The V gene is TRBV27, the J gene TRBJ2-1; D remains unclear. Germline V lookup: CDR1 MNHEY, CDR2 SMNVEV (reference sequence). V gave up 6 bases and J gave up 8 bases, with 14 bases separating them. The CDR3 loop spans 13 amino acids.

The chain has TRBV28 and TRBJ2-7; TRBD1 matches 8 bases. CDR3 length: 13 amino acids. The germline CDR1 and CDR2 sequences are MDHEN and SYDVKM. After removal of 4 bases from V and 3 bases from J, the junction contained 2 bases not matched to a gene. The DNA for the CDR3 is TGTGCCAGCAGTTATGGACAGGGCTACGAGCAGTACTTC. Protein product: CASSYGQGYEQYF. The variable domain in full, completed from reference TRBV28 and TRBJ2-7, reads DVKVTQSSRYLVKRTGEKVFLECVQDMDHENMFWYRQDPGLGLRLIYFSYDVKMKEKGDIPEGYSVSREKKERFSLILESASTNQTSMYLCASSYGQGYEQYFGPGTRLTVT.

The chain uses TRBV4-2 and TRBJ2-1; 13 bases match TRBD2. The ends lost 1 base at V and 5 bases at J; junction bases unmatched: 2. Germline-derived CDR1 and CDR2 are LGHNA and YNFKEQ. This CDR3 has 16 residues. CDR3 in DNA: TGTGCCAGCAGCCAAGCAGGGACTAGCGGGAACAATGAGCAGTTCTTC. Translation: CASSQAGTSGNNEQFF.

The chain is built from TRBV27 and TRBJ2-7, with 7 bases fitting TRBD2. In germline, CDR1 is MNHEY, CDR2 SMNVEV (reference sequence). CDR3 size: 15 residues. The J segment lost 4 bases and the V segment lost 5 bases, leaving 11 bases of the junction unmatched. CDR3 amino acids: CASSTSPGGRYEQYF. Here the CDR3 DNA reads TGTGCCAGCAGTACTTCCCCCGGGGGGAGGTACGAGCAGTACTTC.

V gene TRBV5-1 combines with J gene TRBJ2-2; 7 nucleotides align to TRBD1. Germline V gives CDR1 SGHRS, CDR2 YFSETQ. With V trimmed by 4 bases and J by 2 bases, 8 bases remained unmatched. The CDR3 is made up of 16 amino acids. CDR3 DNA: TGCGCCAGCAGCCCACAGGGGACCAGCAACACCGGGGAGCTGTTTTTT. Encoded protein: CASSPQGTSNTGELFF.

The CDR3 sequence is CASRWGGPDYEQYF. The CDR3 DNA reads as TGTGCCAGCAGGTGGGGAGGGCCCGACTACGAGCAGTACTTC. The chain has TRBV28 and TRBJ2-7; 7 nucleotides match TRBD2. The CDR3 contains 14 residues. Trimming took 6 bases from V and 3 from J; bases not matched to a gene: 8. Germline V lookup: CDR1 MDHEN, CDR2 SYDVKM.

The chain links TRBV2 to TRBJ2-2; 9 bases fit TRBD1. Germline V gene lookup returns CDR1 SNHLY and CDR2 FYNNEI. Trimming cost V 8 bases and J 6 bases; bases outside gene matches: 7. This CDR3 is built from 14 residues. CDR3 DNA sequence: TGTGCCAGCCAAGGACAGGGGAGGTCCGGGGAGCTGTTTTTT. It codes for CASQGQGRSGELFF.

This chain connects TRBV7-3 to TRBJ2-1, with unresolved D. The CDR3 is made up of 15 amino acids. Germline V gene sequence: CDR1 SGHTA, CDR2 FQGTGA. Deletions cut 3 bases from V and 2 bases from J, with 11 bases between. CDR3 amino acids: CASSFSSGTYNEQFF. As DNA, the CDR3 is TGTGCCAGCAGCTTCTCATCAGGCACCTACAATGAGCAGTTCTTC.

Only a few counts were recorded for this clone. The chain carries TRBV2 and TRBJ2-1; maybe TRBD2 (6 bases). Per germline, CDR1 SNHLY and CDR2 FYNNEI. This CDR3 spans 14 amino acids. With 9 bases removed from V and 4 bases from J, the gap between germline ends came to 16 bases. The CDR3 DNA reads TGTGCCAGTCTAGAAAGTGGAGGGTACAATGAGCAGTTCTTC. It is translated as CASLESGGYNEQFF.

The genes are TRBV10-3 and TRBJ2-3; TRBD2 might be the D (5 bases). Germline V gene lookup returns CDR1 ENHRY and CDR2 SYGVKD. The CDR3 runs to 14 residues. V was shortened by 7 bases and J by 2 bases, with 13 bases between the two germline ends. The CDR3 protein is CAITTGSSTDTQYF. Written as DNA, the CDR3 is TGTGCCATCACAACGGGATCCTCCACAGATACGCAGTATTTT.

This clone was detected only a few times. The rearrangement joins TRBV25-1 to TRBJ2-1; 14 positions match TRBD2. Germline lookup yields CDR1 MGHDK and CDR2 SYGVNS. The CDR3 contains 15 residues. With 4 bases clipped from V and 12 bases from J, the junction kept 8 bases outside the gene matches. The CDR3 loop is CASSVPGLAGEGQFF. The CDR3 DNA reads TGTGCCAGCAGTGTCCCGGGACTAGCGGGAGAGGGGCAGTTCTTC.

The CDR3: CASSVVPGQGSNTEAFF. CDR3 DNA: TGCGCCAGCAGCGTAGTCCCGGGACAGGGGTCGAACACTGAAGCTTTCTTT. J is TRBJ1-1 and V is TRBV5-1; 10 bases line up with TRBD1. V lost 4 bases to trimming and J lost 1 base; unmatched junction nucleotides: 10. This CDR3 has 17 amino acids. The germline gives CDR1 SGHRS, CDR2 YFSETQ.

This sequence joins TRBV27 and TRBJ2-1, with 9 bases matching TRBD2. The V segment lost 6 bases and the J segment 4 bases; nucleotides outside the gene matches: 13. Germline CDR1 MNHEY, CDR2 SMNVEV (reference sequence). The CDR3 covers 17 residues. The CDR3, as DNA: TGTGCCAGCAGACCGGGGGCTAGCGGGACTAATTACAATGAGCAGTTCTTC. This codes for CASRPGASGTNYNEQFF.

The V and J genes are TRBV30 and TRBJ1-2; TRBD1 matches 7 bases. Trimming removed 8 bases from V and 5 bases from J; junction bases left unmatched: 11. Germline CDR1 GTSNPN, CDR2 SVGIG (reference sequence). The CDR3 loop spans 13 amino acids. CDR3 in amino acids: CAQGDPSSYGYTF. In DNA, the CDR3 is TGTGCCCAGGGGGACCCGTCCTCTTATGGCTACACCTTC.

The chain joins TRBV28 to TRBJ1-5, with a weak D call TRBD1 (6 bases). This CDR3 is 17 amino acids long. Trimming removed 5 bases from V and 0 bases from J, with 17 bases in between. The germline V gene encodes CDR1 MDHEN and CDR2 SYDVKM. DNA of the CDR3: TGTGCCAGCAGTCCGGACAGACTTCAATATAGCAATCAGCCCCAGCATTTT. This codes for CASSPDRLQYSNQPQHF. The full variable domain, rest sourced from reference TRBV28 and TRBJ1-5, is DVKVTQSSRYLVKRTGEKVFLECVQDMDHENMFWYRQDPGLGLRLIYFSYDVKMKEKGDIPEGYSVSREKKERFSLILESASTNQTSMYLCASSPDRLQYSNQPQHFGDGTRLSIL.

The gene calls are TRBV7-2 and TRBJ1-1; D call uncertain. The CDR3 spans 13 residues. CDR1 and CDR2 (germline): SGHTA, FQGNSA. V dropped 10 bases and J dropped 2 bases, with 14 bases sitting between them. CDR3 residues: CATMARVNTEAFF. The CDR3 coding sequence is TGTGCCACTATGGCTCGGGTTAACACTGAAGCTTTCTTT.

The J gene is TRBJ2-1, the V gene TRBV5-1; 9 bases are a match to TRBD1. The CDR3 has 15 residues. The J segment lost 5 bases and the V segment lost 0 bases, leaving 3 bases of the junction unmatched. Looked up from germline, CDR1 is SGHRS and CDR2 is YFSETQ. CDR3 protein: CASSLGDRAHNEQFF. Written as DNA, the CDR3 is TGCGCCAGCAGCTTGGGGGACAGGGCGCACAATGAGCAGTTCTTC.

The J gene is TRBJ2-7, the V gene TRBV7-9; 7 nucleotides align to TRBD2. The V gene end was trimmed by 1 base and the J gene end by 6 bases; junction bases not matched to a gene: 9. Germline CDR1 and CDR2: SEHNR and FQNEAQ (reference sequence). CDR3 size: 15 residues. CDR3 nucleotide sequence: TGTGCCAGCAGCTTAGACCGCGGGAGTGTTAGCGAGCAGTACTTC. It translates to CASSLDRGSVSEQYF.